Listed below are T cell receptor beta chains from one sample, sequenced in a study of T cell changes during pregnancy in multiple sclerosis. Some clones are missing from TCRdb's copy, which holds only in-frame ones; the method was immunoSEQ multiplex PCR. The sample lists about 83,000 clones; 90% to 95% were seen once. Sequences were derived from PBMCs, sampled in the first trimester of pregnancy. The receptor source for this set is a female donor in good health, serving as a control in a pregnancy study. Some clones in this sample may be carry-over from other donors' samples. The CDR3 runs from the conserved cysteine through the conserved F or W. The D gene is left open where the match is weak. A row's size may be missing; if present it is once, few, many or a size class.

TRBJ1-2	.	TRBV11-2	.	CASSYLFGYGYTF	TGTGCCAGCAGCTATTTATTCGGCTATGGCTACACCTTC
TRBJ1-1	.	TRBV19	.	CASSFRAGGGTEAFF	TGTGCCAGTAGTTTCCGAGCTGGGGGCGGGACTGAAGCTTTCTTT
TRBJ2-7	.	TRBV5-4	.	CASSLRGGGRTYEQYF	TGTGCCAGCAGCTTGCGAGGGGGGGGGCGGACCTACGAGCAGTACTTC
TRBJ1-1	.	TRBV19	.	CASSAGSTEAFF	TGTGCCAGTAGTGCCGGTTCGACTGAAGCTTTCTTT
TRBJ2-3	.	TRBV2	.	CASIIGGISADTQYF	TGTGCCAGCATCATCGGCGGTATTAGCGCAGATACGCAGTATTTT
TRBJ2-1	TRBD2	TRBV7-2	.	CASSLGLAGAWQFF	TGTGCCAGCAGCTTGGGACTAGCGGGTGCATGGCAGTTCTTC
TRBJ2-1	.	TRBV15	.	CATSRTLGNEQFF	TGTGCCACCAGCAGAACTCTAGGCAATGAGCAGTTCTTC
TRBJ2-7	TRBD2	TRBV28	.	CASSFAGLAGAEQYF	TGTGCCAGCAGTTTCGCGGGACTAGCGGGAGCCGAGCAGTACTTC
TRBJ2-7	TRBD2	TRBV6-5	.	CASSQGLAYEQYF	TGTGCCAGCAGCCAGGGACTAGCGTACGAGCAGTACTTC
TRBJ2-3	.	TRBV5-1	once	CASSKSHGGAIDTQYF	TGCGCCAGCAGCAAGTCTCACGGAGGGGCCATAGATACGCAGTATTTT
TRBJ1-2	.	TRBV28	.	CASSLGSPYGYTF	TGTGCCAGCAGTTTGGGCAGTCCCTATGGCTACACCTTC
TRBJ2-7	TRBD2	TRBV28	.	CASSSSTSGRPYEQYF	TGTGCCAGCAGTTCAAGCACTAGCGGGAGGCCTTACGAGCAGTACTTC
TRBJ2-1	TRBD2	TRBV19	.	CASSITLAGGRSYNEQFF	TGTGCCAGTAGTATTACACTAGCGGGGGGGCGGTCCTACAATGAGCAGTTCTTC
TRBJ2-5	TRBD1	TRBV5-4	.	CASSRDRGGRETQYF	TGTGCCAGCAGCAGGGACAGGGGTGGAAGAGAGACCCAGTACTTC
TRBJ1-5	TRBD1	TRBV15	.	CATSGQGSGQPQHF	TGTGCCACCTCGGGACAGGGGTCGGGTCAGCCCCAGCATTTT
TRBJ1-3	.	TRBV28	.	CASRGVTYSSGNTIYF	TGTGCCAGCAGGGGAGTTACCTACTCCTCTGGAAACACCATATATTTT
TRBJ2-3	TRBD2	TRBV5-8	.	CASSLLRGGATDTQYF	TGTGCCAGCAGCTTGCTGCGGGGGGGCGCCACAGATACGCAGTATTTT
TRBJ1-1	TRBD1	TRBV19	.	CASREGAVNTEAFF	TGTGCCAGTAGGGAGGGGGCTGTAAACACTGAAGCTTTCTTT